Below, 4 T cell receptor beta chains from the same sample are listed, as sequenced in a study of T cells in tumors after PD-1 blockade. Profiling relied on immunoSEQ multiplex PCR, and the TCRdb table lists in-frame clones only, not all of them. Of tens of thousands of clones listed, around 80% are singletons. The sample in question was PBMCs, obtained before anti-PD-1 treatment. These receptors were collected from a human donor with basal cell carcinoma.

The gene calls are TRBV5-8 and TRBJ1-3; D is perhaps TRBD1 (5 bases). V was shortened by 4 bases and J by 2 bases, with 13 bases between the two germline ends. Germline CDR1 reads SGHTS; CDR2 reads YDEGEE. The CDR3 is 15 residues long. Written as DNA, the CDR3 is TGTGCCAGCAGCGTAGGCGACAGCGCTGGAAACACCATATATTTT. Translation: CASSVGDSAGNTIYF. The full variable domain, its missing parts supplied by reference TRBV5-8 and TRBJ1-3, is EAGVTQSPTHLIKTRGQQATLRCSPISGHTSVYWYQQALGLGLQFLLWYDEGEERNRGNFPPRFSGRQFPNYSSELNVNALELEDSALYLCASSVGDSAGNTIYFGEGSWLTVV.

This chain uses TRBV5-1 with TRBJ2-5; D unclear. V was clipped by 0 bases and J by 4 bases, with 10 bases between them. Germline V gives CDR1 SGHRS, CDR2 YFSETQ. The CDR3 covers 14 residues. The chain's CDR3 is CASSLDSTVETQYF. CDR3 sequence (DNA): TGCGCCAGCAGCTTGGACAGCACCGTAGAGACCCAGTACTTC.

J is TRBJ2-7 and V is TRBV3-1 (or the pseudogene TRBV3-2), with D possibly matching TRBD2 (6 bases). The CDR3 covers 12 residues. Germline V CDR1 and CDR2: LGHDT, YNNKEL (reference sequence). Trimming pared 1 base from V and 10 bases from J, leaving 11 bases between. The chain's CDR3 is CASSQGRAAQYF. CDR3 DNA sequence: TGTGCCAGCAGCCAAGGGAGGGCAGCCCAGTACTTC.

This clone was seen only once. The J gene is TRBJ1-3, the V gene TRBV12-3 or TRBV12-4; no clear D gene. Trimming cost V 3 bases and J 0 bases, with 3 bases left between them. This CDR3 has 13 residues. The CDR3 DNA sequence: TGTGCCAGCAGTTTCGGCTCTGGAAACACCATATATTTT. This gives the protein CASSFGSGNTIYF.